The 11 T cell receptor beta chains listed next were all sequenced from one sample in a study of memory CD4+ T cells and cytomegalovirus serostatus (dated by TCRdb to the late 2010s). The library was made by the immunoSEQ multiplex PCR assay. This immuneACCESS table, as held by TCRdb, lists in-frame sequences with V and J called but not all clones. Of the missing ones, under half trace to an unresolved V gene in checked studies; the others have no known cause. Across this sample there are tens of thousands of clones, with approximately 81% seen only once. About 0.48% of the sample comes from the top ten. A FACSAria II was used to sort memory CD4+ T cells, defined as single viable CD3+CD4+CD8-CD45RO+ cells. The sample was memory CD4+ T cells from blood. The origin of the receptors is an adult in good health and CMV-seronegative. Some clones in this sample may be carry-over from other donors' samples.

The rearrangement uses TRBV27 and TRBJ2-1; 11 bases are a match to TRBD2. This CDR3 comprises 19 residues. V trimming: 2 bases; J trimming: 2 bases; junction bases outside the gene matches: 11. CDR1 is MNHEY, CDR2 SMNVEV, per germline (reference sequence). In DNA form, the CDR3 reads TGTGCCAGCAGTTTAATAGGGCTAGCGGGAGGAGGGCCCTACAATGAGCAGTTCTTC. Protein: CASSLIGLAGGGPYNEQFF.

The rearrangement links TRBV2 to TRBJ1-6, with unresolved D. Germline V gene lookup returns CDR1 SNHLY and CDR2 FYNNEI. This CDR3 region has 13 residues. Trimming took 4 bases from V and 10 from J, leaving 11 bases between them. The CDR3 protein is CASSVTWESPLHF. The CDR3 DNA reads TGTGCCAGCAGTGTCACATGGGAGTCACCCCTCCACTTT.

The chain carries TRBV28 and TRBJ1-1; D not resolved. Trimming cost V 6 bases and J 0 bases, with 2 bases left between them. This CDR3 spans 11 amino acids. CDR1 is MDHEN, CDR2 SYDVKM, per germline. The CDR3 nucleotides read TGTGCCAGCAGGGTGAACACTGAAGCTTTCTTT. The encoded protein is CASRVNTEAFF.

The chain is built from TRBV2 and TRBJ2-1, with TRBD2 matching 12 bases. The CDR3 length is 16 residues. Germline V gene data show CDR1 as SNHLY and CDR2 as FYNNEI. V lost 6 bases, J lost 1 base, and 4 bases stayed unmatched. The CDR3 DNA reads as TGTGCCAGCAGCCAACTAGCGGGAGGTTCCTACAATGAGCAGTTCTTC. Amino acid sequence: CASSQLAGGSYNEQFF.

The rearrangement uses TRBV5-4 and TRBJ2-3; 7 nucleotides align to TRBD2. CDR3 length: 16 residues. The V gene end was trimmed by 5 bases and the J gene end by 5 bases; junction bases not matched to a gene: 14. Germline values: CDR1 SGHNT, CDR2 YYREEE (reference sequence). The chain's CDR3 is CASRYAGDLSGDTQYF. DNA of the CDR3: TGTGCCAGCAGGTACGCGGGGGACCTTAGCGGAGATACGCAGTATTTT.

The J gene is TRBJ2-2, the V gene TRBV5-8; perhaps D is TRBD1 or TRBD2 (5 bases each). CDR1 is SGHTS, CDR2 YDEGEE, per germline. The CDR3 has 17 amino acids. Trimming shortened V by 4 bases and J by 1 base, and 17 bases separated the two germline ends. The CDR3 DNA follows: TGTGCCAGCAGCCCCTATTCGGGACGGCTGAACACCGGGGAGCTGTTTTTT. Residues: CASSPYSGRLNTGELFF.

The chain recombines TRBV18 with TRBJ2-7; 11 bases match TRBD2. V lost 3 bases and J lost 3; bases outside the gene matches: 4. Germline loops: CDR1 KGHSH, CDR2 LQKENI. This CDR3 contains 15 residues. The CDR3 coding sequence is TGTGCCAGCTCACCCCCGGGACTAGCGGACTACGAGCAGTACTTC. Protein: CASSPPGLADYEQYF.

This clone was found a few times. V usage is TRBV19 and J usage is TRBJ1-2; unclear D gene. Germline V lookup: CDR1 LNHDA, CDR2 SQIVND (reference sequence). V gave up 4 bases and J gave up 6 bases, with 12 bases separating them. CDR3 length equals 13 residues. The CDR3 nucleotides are TGTGCCAGTAGTAGCCCACCTCCTAATGGCTACACCTTC. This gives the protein CASSSPPPNGYTF.

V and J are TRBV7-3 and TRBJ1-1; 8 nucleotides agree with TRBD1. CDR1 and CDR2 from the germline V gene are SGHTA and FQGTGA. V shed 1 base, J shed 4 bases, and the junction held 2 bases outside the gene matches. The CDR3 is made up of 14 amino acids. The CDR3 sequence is CASSLKTGGTEAFF. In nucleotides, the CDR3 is TGTGCCAGCAGCTTAAAAACAGGGGGCACTGAAGCTTTCTTT.

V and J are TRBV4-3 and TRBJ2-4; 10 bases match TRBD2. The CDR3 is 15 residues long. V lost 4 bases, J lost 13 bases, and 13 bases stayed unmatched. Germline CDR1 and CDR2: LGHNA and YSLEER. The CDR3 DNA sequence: TGCGCCAGCAGCCGAGATCTCGTAGCGGGAGGCCCACAGTACTTC. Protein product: CASSRDLVAGGPQYF.

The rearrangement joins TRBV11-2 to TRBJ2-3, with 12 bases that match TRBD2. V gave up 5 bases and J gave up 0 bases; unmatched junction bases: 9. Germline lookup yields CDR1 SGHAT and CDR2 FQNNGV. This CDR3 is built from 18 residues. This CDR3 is CASSLLAGGDTSTDTQYF. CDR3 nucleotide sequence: TGTGCCAGCAGCCTACTAGCGGGAGGCGATACTAGCACAGATACGCAGTATTTT. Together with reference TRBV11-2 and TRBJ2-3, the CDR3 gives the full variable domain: EAGVAQSPRYKIIEKRQSVAFWCNPISGHATLYWYQQILGQGPKLLIQFQNNGVVDDSQLPKDRFSAERLKGVDSTLKIQPAKLEDSAVYLCASSLLAGGDTSTDTQYFGPGTRLTVL.